A single sample is the source of the 5 T cell receptor beta chains below, sequenced in a study of blood T cell repertoires in COVID-19. The method was immunoSEQ multiplex PCR; TCRdb's version includes in-frame clones alone and lacks a portion of them. In the table there are a few hundred thousand clones, roughly 90% of which are singletons. Sequencing input: peripheral blood. The receptors were gathered from a woman in her thirties or forties who had recovered from COVID-19.

CDR3 nucleotides: TGTGCCACCAGTGATCACCGACTGCATAGCAATCAGCCCCAGCATTTT. Encoded protein: CATSDHRLHSNQPQHF. The rearrangement uses TRBV24-1 and TRBJ1-5; D unclear. Germline-derived CDR1 and CDR2 are KGHDR and SFDVKD. The CDR3 is 16 amino acids. Trimming took off 3 bases at V and 0 bases at J, with 11 bases between the two ends.

This sequence joins TRBV9 and TRBJ2-7; 11 nucleotides align to TRBD1. The V segment lost 7 bases and the J segment 3 bases; nucleotides outside the gene matches: 12. This CDR3 spans 16 amino acids. Per the germline V gene, CDR1 is SGDLS and CDR2 is YYNGEE. The CDR3 spells CASGRNSGTGGYEQYF. The DNA of the CDR3 is TGTGCCAGCGGACGCAACTCCGGGACAGGGGGCTACGAGCAGTACTTC.

V gene TRBV30 combines with J gene TRBJ2-1; tentative D call: TRBD1 (6 bases). Trimming left V 4 bases short and J 8 bases short, with 9 bases between. CDR3 length: 11 residues. CDR1 GTSNPN and CDR2 SVGIG come from the germline V gene (reference sequence). As DNA, the CDR3 is TGTGCCTGGACAGGGGTTTATGAGCAGTTCTTC. Protein sequence: CAWTGVYEQFF.

The CDR3: CASSVATAGGLRTDTQYF. The CDR3 DNA is TGTGCCAGCAGCGTAGCTACGGCAGGGGGGCTTCGCACAGATACGCAGTATTTT. V is TRBV9 and J is TRBJ2-3, with D tentatively TRBD1 (7 bases). This CDR3 has 18 residues. Trimming pared 0 bases from V and 1 base from J, leaving 18 bases between. Germline loops: CDR1 SGDLS, CDR2 YYNGEE.

J is TRBJ2-2 and V is TRBV11-1; D might be TRBD1 (5 bases). The germline V gene has CDR1 SGHAT and CDR2 FQDESV (reference sequence). The CDR3 extends over 14 amino acids. Trimming removed 3 bases from V and 7 bases from J, with 12 bases in between. The CDR3 region is CASSLPGPNGELFF. The CDR3, as DNA: TGTGCCAGCAGCTTGCCAGGGCCGAACGGGGAGCTGTTTTTT.